Listed here is a single T cell receptor beta chain. Its specificity is unknown. This record comes from a study of shared clonotypes between healthy human individuals. Template for every sorted-subset replicate PCR totaled around 210 ng DNA, 25,000 to 35,000 T cell genomes. Profiling relied on immunoSEQ multiplex PCR, and the TCRdb table lists in-frame clones only, not all of them. The sample holds about 510,000 clones, almost 97% seen once. Study-level findings and limits: Sampling covered nothing but blood. Tissue TCR repertoires likely differ from those found in blood. Among a handful of donors, roughly 5.4% of naive CD4 clonotypes were found in common. A reduction in generation probabilities was seen for non-shared clonotypes relative to those shared by all four donors.

The CDR3 loop spans 15 amino acids. Germline V gene sequence: CDR1 MNHEY, CDR2 SMNVEV (reference sequence). Trimming took off 7 bases at V and 2 bases at J, with 16 bases between the two ends. The sequenced sample consisted of naive CD4+ T cells sorted from blood. The subset denotes: CD45RA+ positively selected. The source of this sequence is a woman in her twenties or thirties in good health. V usage is TRBV27 and J usage is TRBJ2-3; D is unclear. The CDR3 bases are TGTGCCAGCACCCCCGTGGGTGGATTCACAGATACGCAGTATTTT. Translated, it gives CASTPVGGFTDTQYF.